The 5 T cell receptor beta chains reported below all come from one sample, sequenced in a study of cytomegalovirus exposure and HLA in healthy donors. PCR used 60 Vbeta primers and 13 Jbeta primers. Clones were read by immunoSEQ multiplex PCR, and TCRdb kept only the in-frame ones, dropping some. Of 120,000 or so clones in the sample, 80% were seen once. Sequencing was performed on PBMCs. The receptors were sampled from a man under 40 in good health and CMV-seronegative.

Points on this clone: At one end the junction does not follow the germline gene, possibly because of a read error. The genes are TRBV4-3 and TRBJ1-2; possible D gene TRBD1, 5 bases. Germline-derived CDR1 and CDR2 are LGHNA and YSLEER. The CDR3 covers 13 residues. CDR3 nucleotides: TGCGCCAGCAGCCAAGATGGGGGGTTTGGCTACCCCTTC. Encoded protein: CASSQDGGFGYPF.

The chain carries TRBV19 and TRBJ2-5, with 7 bases aligning to TRBD1. The J call may be mistaken, given a closer DNA end match to TRBJ2-7. CDR3 size: 15 residues. Looked up from germline, CDR1 is LNHDA and CDR2 is SQIVND (reference sequence). CDR3 loop: CASSIGQGVSYEQYF. DNA of the CDR3: TGTGCCAGTAGTATAGGACAGGGTGTGTCCTACGAGCAGTACTTC.

V usage is TRBV28 and J usage is TRBJ2-3; maybe TRBD1 (5 bases). The CDR3 loop spans 13 amino acids. The germline gives CDR1 MDHEN, CDR2 SYDVKM. Trimming took 4 bases from V and 4 from J, leaving 9 bases between them. CDR3 sequence reads: CASSSRGPDTQYF. For the CDR3, the DNA is TGTGCCAGCAGTTCAAGGGGTCCAGATACGCAGTATTTT.

The chain recombines TRBV19 with TRBJ2-2; TRBD2 aligns across 7 bases. Germline V CDR1 and CDR2: LNHDA, SQIVND (reference sequence). The length of the CDR3 is 16 residues. With 5 bases clipped from V and 4 bases from J, the junction kept 10 bases outside the gene matches. Here the CDR3 DNA reads TGTGCCAGTAGTTTTCCCGGAGGGGAGGGCACCGGGGAGCTGTTTTTT. Its translation is CASSFPGGEGTGELFF.

The chain has TRBV27 and TRBJ1-2, with TRBD1 identical over 9 bases. The CDR3 runs 15 residues. The germline gives CDR1 MNHEY, CDR2 SMNVEV (reference sequence). Germline trimming cut 6 bases from V and 7 bases from J; bases unmatched to any gene: 12. CDR3 region: CASSQLDRGIGGYTF. The CDR3 bases are TGTGCCAGCAGCCAGTTGGACAGGGGAATTGGTGGCTACACCTTC.